This T cell receptor beta chain is from a study of control samples from healthy donors and cancer patients. The repertoire was sequenced with immunoSEQ multiplex PCR; TCRdb's copy has only in-frame clones and lacks some. This table lists under 200,000 clones. Trimming took off 1 base at V and 0 bases at J, with 10 bases between the two ends. Germline V gene data show CDR1 as SGHAT and CDR2 as FQDESV (reference sequence). The CDR3 has 15 residues. The chain couples TRBV11-1 to TRBJ2-7; maybe TRBD2 (6 bases). The TCR comes from a woman in her 30s in good health. Sample: blood. CDR3 DNA sequence: TGTGCCAGCAGCTTAGGTGGGGGGAGCTCCTACGAGCAGTACTTC. Protein: CASSLGGGSSYEQYF.